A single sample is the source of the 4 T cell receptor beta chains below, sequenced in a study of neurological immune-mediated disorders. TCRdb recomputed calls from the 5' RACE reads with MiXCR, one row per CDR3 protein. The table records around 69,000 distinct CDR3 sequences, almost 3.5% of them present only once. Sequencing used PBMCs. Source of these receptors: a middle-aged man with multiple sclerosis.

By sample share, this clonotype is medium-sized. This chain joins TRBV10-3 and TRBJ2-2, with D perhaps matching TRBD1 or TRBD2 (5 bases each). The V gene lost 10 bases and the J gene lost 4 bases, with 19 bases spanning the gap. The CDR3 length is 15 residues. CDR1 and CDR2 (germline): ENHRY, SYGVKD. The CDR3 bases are TGTGCCACGAGGGTTCTGGGGGAGACCACCGGGGAGCTGTTTTTT. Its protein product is CATRVLGETTGELFF.

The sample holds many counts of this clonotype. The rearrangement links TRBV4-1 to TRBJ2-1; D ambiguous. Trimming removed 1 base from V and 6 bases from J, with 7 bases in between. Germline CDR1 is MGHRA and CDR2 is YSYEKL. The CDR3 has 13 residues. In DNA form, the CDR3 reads TGCGCCAGCAGCCAAGGGCGGAGCAATGAGCAGTTCTTC. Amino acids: CASSQGRSNEQFF.

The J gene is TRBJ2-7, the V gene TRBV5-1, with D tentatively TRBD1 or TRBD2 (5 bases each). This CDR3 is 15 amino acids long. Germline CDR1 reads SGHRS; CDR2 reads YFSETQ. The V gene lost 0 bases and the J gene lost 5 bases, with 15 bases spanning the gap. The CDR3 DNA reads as TGCGCCAGCAGCTTGGTGGGGGAACACTACAACGAGCAGTACTTC. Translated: CASSLVGEHYNEQYF.

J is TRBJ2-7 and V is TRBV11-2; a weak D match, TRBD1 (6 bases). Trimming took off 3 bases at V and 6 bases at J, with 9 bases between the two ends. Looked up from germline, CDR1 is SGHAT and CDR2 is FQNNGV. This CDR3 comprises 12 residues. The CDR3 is CASSFRDTEQYF. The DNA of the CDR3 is TGTGCCAGCAGCTTTCGGGACACCGAGCAGTACTTC. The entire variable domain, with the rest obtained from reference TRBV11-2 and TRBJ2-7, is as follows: EAGVAQSPRYKIIEKRQSVAFWCNPISGHATLYWYQQILGQGPKLLIQFQNNGVVDDSQLPKDRFSAERLKGVDSTLKIQPAKLEDSAVYLCASSFRDTEQYFGPGTRLTVT.